The next 6 T cell receptor beta chains were all read from a single sample in a study of T cells in localized non-small cell lung cancer. Clones were sequenced by immunoSEQ multiplex PCR, and TCRdb holds only the in-frame ones, with some missing. The sample contains tens of thousands of clones, roughly 81% of which appear only once. This specimen consisted of peripheral blood, obtained before any cancer treatment. The receptors stem from a man aged 40 to 70 with stage I lung adenocarcinoma.

The chain couples TRBV5-1 to TRBJ1-1, with 7 bases fitting TRBD1. Looked up from germline, CDR1 is SGHRS and CDR2 is YFSETQ. This CDR3 spans 14 amino acids. J was trimmed by 4 bases and V by 0 bases; bases with no gene match: 3. The CDR3 DNA sequence: TGCGCCAGCAGCTTGGGCCAGGGGGGCACTGAAGCTTTCTTT. Its translation is CASSLGQGGTEAFF. Full variable domain (rest looked up from reference TRBV5-1 and TRBJ1-1): KAGVTQTPRYLIKTRGQQVTLSCSPISGHRSVSWYQQTPGQGLQFLFEYFSETQRNKGNFPGRFSGRQFSNSRSEMNVSTLELGDSALYLCASSLGQGGTEAFFGQGTRLTVV.

The chain combines TRBV30 with TRBJ1-5; no reliable D call. Deletions cut 3 bases from V and 0 bases from J, with 18 bases between. This CDR3 has 17 amino acids. CDR1 GTSNPN and CDR2 SVGIG come from the germline V gene (reference sequence). The CDR3 bases are TGTGCCTGGAGGGAAAGGGCAGGTCCTTATAGCAATCAGCCCCAGCATTTT. Its protein is CAWRERAGPYSNQPQHF. The full variable domain, completed using reference TRBV30 and TRBJ1-5, is SQTIHQWPATLVQPVGSPLSLECTVEGTSNPNLYWYRQAAGRGLQLLFYSVGIGQISSEVPQNLSASRPQDRQFILSSKKLLLSDSGFYLCAWRERAGPYSNQPQHFGDGTRLSIL.

The V gene is TRBV7-8, the J gene TRBJ1-3, with 7 positions matching TRBD1. CDR3 size: 14 residues. The junction had 2 bases not matched to a gene; V was cut back by 5 bases and J by 1 base. The germline gives CDR1 SGHVS, CDR2 FQNEAQ. The CDR3, as DNA: TGTGCCAGCAGCGTGACAGGGTCTGGAAACACCATATATTTT. This sequence encodes CASSVTGSGNTIYF.

The chain is built from TRBV5-1 and TRBJ1-4; a weak D match, TRBD1 (5 bases). Germline CDR1 and CDR2: SGHRS and YFSETQ. Trimming cost V 3 bases and J 5 bases, with 8 bases left between them. This CDR3 contains 13 residues. The CDR3 is CASSSRDNEKLFF. The CDR3 DNA reads TGCGCCAGCAGCTCCCGGGACAATGAAAAACTGTTTTTT.

V and J are TRBV7-2 and TRBJ1-2, with a possible D match to TRBD1 (6 bases). The V end lost 0 bases, the J end lost 8 bases, and 19 bases lay between the germline ends. The germline gives CDR1 SGHTA, CDR2 FQGNSA. The CDR3 extends over 16 amino acids. In DNA form, the CDR3 reads TGTGCCAGCAGCTTAGCCCTAGGGGGTGGTCTGTACGGCTACACCTTC. This sequence encodes CASSLALGGGLYGYTF. Complete variable domain (other parts from reference TRBV7-2 and TRBJ1-2): GAGVSQSPSNKVTEKGKDVELRCDPISGHTALYWYRQSLGQGLEFLIYFQGNSAPDKSGLPSDRFSAERTGGSVSTLTIQRTQQEDSAVYLCASSLALGGGLYGYTFGSGTRLTVV.

This sequence joins TRBV10-2 and TRBJ2-7; D not certain. V lost 7 bases and J lost 3, with 16 bases in between. Germline lookup yields CDR1 WSHSY and CDR2 SAAADI. There are 14 residues in the CDR3. The CDR3 DNA is TGCGCCAGCACCGACCAAGGCCTTCGCTACGAGCAGTACTTC. Protein: CASTDQGLRYEQYF.